Sequencing of this TCR beta chain was carried out in a study of OX40 agonist ivuxolimab in advanced cancers. Whole-study context: Administration of intravenous ivuxolimab to patients occurred every 2 weeks at 0.01 to 10 mg/kg. Whole-study findings and limits: Among T cells, CD8+ cells averaged more expanded clones than CD4+ cells. Dosing at 0.1 to 3.0 mg/kg was accompanied by clonal expansion of CD4+ and CD8+ blood T cells by week 6. Expanded peripheral T cells had an undetermined antigen specificity.

In its sample, this clone was seen a few times. The antigen is not known. Assay: immunoSEQ multiplex PCR; the TCRdb copy retains only in-frame clones and omits some. The table includes tens of thousands of clones, roughly 89% detected once. This CDR3 is built from 15 residues. The germline V gene has CDR1 GTSNPN and CDR2 SVGIG (reference sequence). Trimming left V 0 bases short and J 4 bases short, with 15 bases between. The TCR sequence derives from an adult with an advanced solid tumor such as melanoma, head and neck, liver or kidney cancer. This chain connects TRBV30 to TRBJ1-2; D is ambiguous. This specimen consisted of CD4+ or CD8+ T cells sorted from blood, obtained in a trial of the OX40 agonist ivuxolimab. The CDR3 DNA is TGTGCCTGGAGTGTAAGCCTCATCGCGGGCTATGGCTACACCTTC. Its protein product is CAWSVSLIAGYGYTF.